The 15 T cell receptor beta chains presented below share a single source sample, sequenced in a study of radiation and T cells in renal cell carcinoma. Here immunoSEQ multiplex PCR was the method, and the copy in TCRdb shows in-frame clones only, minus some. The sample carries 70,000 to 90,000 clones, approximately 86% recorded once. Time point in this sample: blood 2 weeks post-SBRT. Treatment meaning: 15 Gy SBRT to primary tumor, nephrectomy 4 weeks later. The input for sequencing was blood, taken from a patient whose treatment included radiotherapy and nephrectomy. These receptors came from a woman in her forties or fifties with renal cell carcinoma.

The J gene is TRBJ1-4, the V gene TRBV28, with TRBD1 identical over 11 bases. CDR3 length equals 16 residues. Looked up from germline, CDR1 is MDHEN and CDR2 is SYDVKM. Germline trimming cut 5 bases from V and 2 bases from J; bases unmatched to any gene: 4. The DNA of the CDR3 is TGTGCCAGCAGTGGGACAGGGGGAGGGACTAATGAAAAACTGTTTTTT. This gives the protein CASSGTGGGTNEKLFF.

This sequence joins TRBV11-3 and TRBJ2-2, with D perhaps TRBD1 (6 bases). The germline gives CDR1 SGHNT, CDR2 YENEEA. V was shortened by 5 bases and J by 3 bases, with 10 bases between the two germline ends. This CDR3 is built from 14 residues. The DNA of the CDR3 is TGTGCCAGCAGCCGGGACACAGACACCGGGGAGCTGTTTTTT. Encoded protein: CASSRDTDTGELFF.

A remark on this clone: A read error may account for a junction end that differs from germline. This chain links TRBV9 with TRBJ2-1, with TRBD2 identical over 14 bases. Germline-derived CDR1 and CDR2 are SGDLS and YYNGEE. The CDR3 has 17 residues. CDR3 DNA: TGTGCCAGCAGCGTAGAGGGACTAGCGGGGGAGTACAATGGGCAGTTCTTC. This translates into CASSVEGLAGEYNGQFF.

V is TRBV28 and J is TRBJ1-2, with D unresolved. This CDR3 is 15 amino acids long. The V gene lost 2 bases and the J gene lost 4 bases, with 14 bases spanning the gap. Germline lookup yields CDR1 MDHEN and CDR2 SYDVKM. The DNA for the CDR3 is TGTGCCAGCAGTTTACGGTTAGACGGGTCCTATGGCTACACCTTC. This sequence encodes CASSLRLDGSYGYTF.

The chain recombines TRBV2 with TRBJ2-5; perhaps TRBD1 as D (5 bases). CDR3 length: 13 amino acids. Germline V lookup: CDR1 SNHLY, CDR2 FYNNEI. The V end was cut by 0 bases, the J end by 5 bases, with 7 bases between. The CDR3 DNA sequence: TGTGCCAGCAGTGAAGCGGGGCGGGAGACCCAGTACTTC. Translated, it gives CASSEAGRETQYF.

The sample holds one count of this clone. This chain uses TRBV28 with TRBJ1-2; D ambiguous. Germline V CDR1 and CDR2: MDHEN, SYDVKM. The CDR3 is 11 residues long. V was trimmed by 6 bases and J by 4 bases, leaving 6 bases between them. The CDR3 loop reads CASSSTYGYTF. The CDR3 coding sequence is TGTGCCAGCAGCTCCACCTATGGCTACACCTTC.

CDR3 in amino acids: CASRSGAGEQYF. The CDR3 nucleotides are TGTGCCAGCAGATCAGGGGCGGGCGAGCAGTACTTC. The chain combines TRBV28 with TRBJ2-7, with a weak D call TRBD1 (6 bases). Germline lookup yields CDR1 MDHEN and CDR2 SYDVKM. The V end was cut by 6 bases, the J end by 6 bases, with 12 bases between. The CDR3 length is 12 residues. Full variable domain (remainder filled in from reference TRBV28 and TRBJ2-7): DVKVTQSSRYLVKRTGEKVFLECVQDMDHENMFWYRQDPGLGLRLIYFSYDVKMKEKGDIPEGYSVSREKKERFSLILESASTNQTSMYLCASRSGAGEQYFGPGTRLTVT.

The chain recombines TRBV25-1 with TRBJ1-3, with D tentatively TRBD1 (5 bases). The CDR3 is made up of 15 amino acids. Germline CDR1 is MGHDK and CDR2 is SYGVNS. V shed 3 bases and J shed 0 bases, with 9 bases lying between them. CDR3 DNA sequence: TGTGCCAGCAGTGACGGGGCTTTCTCTGGAAACACCATATATTTT. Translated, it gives CASSDGAFSGNTIYF.

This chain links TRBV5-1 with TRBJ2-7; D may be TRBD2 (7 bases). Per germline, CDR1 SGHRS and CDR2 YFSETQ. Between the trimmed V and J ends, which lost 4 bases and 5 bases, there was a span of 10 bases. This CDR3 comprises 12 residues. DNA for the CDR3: TGCGCCAGCAGCAGGGGGGGAGACGAGCAGTACTTC. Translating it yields CASSRGGDEQYF.

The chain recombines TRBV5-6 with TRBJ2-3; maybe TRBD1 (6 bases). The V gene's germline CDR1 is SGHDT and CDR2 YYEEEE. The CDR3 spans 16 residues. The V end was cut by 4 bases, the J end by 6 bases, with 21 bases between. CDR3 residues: CASSQSTGLPSDTQYF. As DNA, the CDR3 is TGTGCCAGCAGCCAAAGCACAGGGTTACCTTCCGATACGCAGTATTTT.

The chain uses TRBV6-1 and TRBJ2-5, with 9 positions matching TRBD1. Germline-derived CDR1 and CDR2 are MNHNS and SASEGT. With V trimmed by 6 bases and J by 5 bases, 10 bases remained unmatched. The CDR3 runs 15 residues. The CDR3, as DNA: TGTGCCAGCAGAACAGGGGGCGGTCAGTGGGAGACCCAGTACTTC. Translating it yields CASRTGGGQWETQYF.

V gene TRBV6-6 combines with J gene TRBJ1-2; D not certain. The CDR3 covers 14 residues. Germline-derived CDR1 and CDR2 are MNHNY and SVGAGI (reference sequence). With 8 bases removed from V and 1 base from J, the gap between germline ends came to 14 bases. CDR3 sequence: CASLWRPDNYGYTF. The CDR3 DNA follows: TGTGCCAGCCTTTGGCGTCCCGATAACTATGGCTACACCTTC.

In DNA, the CDR3 is TGTGCCAGCAGCCGTGGGACAGATAATTCCTACAATGAGCAGTTCTTC. Translating it yields CASSRGTDNSYNEQFF. This chain connects TRBV5-4 to TRBJ2-1; 7 nucleotides agree with TRBD1. This CDR3 contains 16 residues. Germline V CDR1 and CDR2: SGHNT, YYREEE (reference sequence). The ends lost 4 bases at V and 1 base at J; junction bases unmatched: 8.

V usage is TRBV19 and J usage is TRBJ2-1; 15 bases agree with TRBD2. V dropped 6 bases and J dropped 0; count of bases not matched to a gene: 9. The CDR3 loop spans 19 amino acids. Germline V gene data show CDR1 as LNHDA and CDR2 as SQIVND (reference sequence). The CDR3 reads CASRGGTSGGSISYNEQFF. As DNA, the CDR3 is TGTGCCAGTAGAGGAGGGACTAGCGGGGGGTCGATCTCCTACAATGAGCAGTTCTTC.

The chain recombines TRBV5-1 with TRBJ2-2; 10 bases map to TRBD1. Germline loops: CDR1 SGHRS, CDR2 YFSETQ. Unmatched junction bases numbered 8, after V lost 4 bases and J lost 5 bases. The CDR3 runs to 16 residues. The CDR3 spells CASSTGQGKMTGELFF. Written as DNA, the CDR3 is TGCGCCAGCAGCACGGGACAGGGGAAAATGACCGGGGAGCTGTTTTTT.